This T cell receptor beta chain originates from a study of blood T cell repertoires in COVID-19. This CDR3 has 13 residues. J was trimmed by 12 bases and V by 7 bases; bases with no gene match: 12. CDR1 is MGHDK, CDR2 SYGVNS, per germline. Generated by immunoSEQ multiplex PCR, the TCRdb table keeps only in-frame clones and is missing some. In the table there are over 200,000 clones, about 76% of which are singletons. The chain uses TRBV25-1 and TRBJ2-3; 8 bases are a match to TRBD2. Material: PBMCs or T cells enriched from blood (not recorded which). The receptor was isolated from a woman between 45 and 65 years old with acute COVID-19. Here the CDR3 reads CASKDLPGLDQYF. For the CDR3, the DNA is TGTGCCAGCAAGGATCTACCGGGACTAGACCAGTATTTT.